This T cell receptor beta chain was observed in a study of blood T cell repertoires in COVID-19. Whole-study context: The United States, Italy and Spain provided the acute and convalescent COVID-19 samples.

This CDR3 is built from 13 residues. Trimming shortened V by 6 bases and J by 0 bases, and 5 bases separated the two germline ends. CDR1 and CDR2 (germline): MNHNY, SVGAGI (reference sequence). Produced via immunoSEQ multiplex PCR; TCRdb's table is partial and in-frame only. The table has some 350,000 clones, 65% to 85% seen once. The TCR was taken from a man aged 25 to 40 with active or convalescent COVID-19. This chain uses TRBV6-6 with TRBJ2-2; a weak D match, TRBD1 (5 bases). Sequenced input: peripheral blood. CDR3 loop: CASRGPNTGELFF. The CDR3 DNA reads as TGTGCCAGCAGGGGGCCGAACACCGGGGAGCTGTTTTTT.